This T cell receptor (beta chain) came from a study of cytomegalovirus exposure and HLA in healthy donors (dated by TCRdb to between 2016 and 2019). For the study in its entirety: An earlier analysis of 550 to 700 of the donors reported about 250 Gb of sequence data and some 120 million unique TCR beta sequences from roughly 200 million T cells. Of the 300 to 450 genotyped donors, 65% to 90% were placed in the genetic ancestry cluster associated with self-reported Caucasian donors. The aim of the study was to test whether cataloging public T cell receptors could identify signatures of past pathogen exposure. Typing coverage differed by locus: A, B, C, DRB1 and DQB1 were typed in roughly 629-630 donors, DQA1 in 500 to 550, DPA1 in nearly 610, and DPB1 in about 450. Alongside the repertoire data, information on donor age, sex, ethnicity and CMV serostatus was compiled. The study used immunosequencing to profile the T cell repertoires of 600 to 850 subjects and linked those repertoires to cytomegalovirus serostatus. Both class I and class II loci were covered by HLA typing, at four-digit resolution. Roughly 5 DR-DQ haplotypes were handled as single units for association and clustering, since linkage in the cohort was strong. An earlier analysis of approximately 500 of the donors applied high-throughput TCR beta sequencing to assess whether each TCR beta V gene segment acted as functional or pseudogenic. Along with the 666-subject first cohort, a separate validation cohort of some 130 different subjects was used. A later genetic analysis used genome-wide SNP genotypes for about three fifths of the 666 donors, treating that subset as a discovery cohort. In a later analysis, previously published TCR beta repertoires from 500 to 750 donors were re-analyzed and high-resolution HLA genotyping was added so that TCR occurrence patterns could be studied. High-throughput TCR immunosequencing, statistical association of individual TCRs with disease status, and machine learning were combined to predict cytomegalovirus infection status. Among about 390 genotyped donors of the cohort, an average of 235,054 unique TCR beta nucleotide sequences were sequenced per donor, 15% to 20% of them non-productive. Roughly 290 gigabases of sequencing data and roughly 81 million unique TCR sequences made up an early release that covered approximately 650 HLA-typed donors. Rather than using new phenotypic data, the later analysis identified candidate immune exposures from TCR beta sequences and from how often those sequences occurred across donors. All discovery cohort repertoires had been generated using a single sequencing platform.

The cohort was made up of 666 healthy bone marrow donors. Cohort members were all nominally healthy when sampled, although unrecorded immune exposures were likely present. The donor tested CMV seronegative and was one of the 352 seronegative cohort members. Each donor provided a peripheral blood sample, and peripheral blood mononuclear cells were used for TCR beta sequencing. The Qiagen DNeasy Blood Extraction Kit was used to extract genomic DNA from the blood cell samples. Broader findings and caveats from the paper: Several of the top co-occurrence clusters appeared to be linked to parvovirus B19, influenza, CMV and Epstein-Barr virus, according to a later analysis. An association between a missense DCLRE1C variant and V-gene and J-gene trimming of TCR beta chains was found in a later genetic analysis and replicated in an independent cohort. A cluster of highly shared sequence variants was judged likely to be a technical artifact of the sequencing pipeline. The cohort was sequenced for TCR beta chains only, and without alpha or paired-chain data the features that could be detected were limited. A later analysis found that TCR association rates varied across HLA loci, with DRB1 alleles showing the most associated TCRs and HLA-C alleles the fewest. In the study, some 180 TCR beta chains were listed as associated with cytomegalovirus. When HLA alleles, especially DR and DQ, strongly co-occurred, TCR associations were difficult to assign to individual alleles. The presence/absence analyses assumed that sequencing depth was roughly uniform across donors, and that assumption may not be true. A further reported finding was that TCR beta sequences accurately predicted the HLA-A and HLA-B alleles for most subjects in the first cohort. Because HLA typing was unavailable for some donors at each locus, only the typed subset was used in association tests. Across donors, most TCR sequences were observed very rarely, whereas some public TCRs were present in many individuals. In a later analysis, 15,000 to 20,000 TCR beta sequences were associated with specific HLA alleles at a false discovery rate of 0.05. Most CMV-associated TCR beta chains appeared to be HLA-restricted in a later analysis, and the HLA associations seemed to be driven largely by CMV exposure. Some IMGT-functional V segments, including TRBV6-2 and TRBV6-3, could not be told apart with the 87-base-pair reads, so those segments were excluded. Correlated functional status among segregating V segments might reflect linkage disequilibrium, but an unknown experimental factor could not be ruled out. In both the original and validation cohorts, the classifier was reported to diagnose cytomegalovirus status with high specificity and sensitivity. A later genetic analysis reported fewer N-insertions in productive TCRs among donors in an Asian-associated ancestry cluster than the approximately 670-donor mean. About 17 rarely observed V segments, including chromosome 9 orphons, were excluded from the earlier analysis of several hundred of the donors because counts were too low. In vitro tests confirmed that a few of the cytomegalovirus-associated TCR beta chains recognize cytomegalovirus antigens. In an earlier analysis of about 600 of the donors, most TCR beta V segments appeared in productive rearrangements about 90% or about 30% of the time, broadly matching IMGT annotations. The authors suggested that the approach could potentially be extended to other disease states and immunological phenotypes. In a later analysis, HLA-associated TCR beta chains were found to be more clonally expanded and to have lower generation probabilities than equally common non-associated chains. The only immune exposure information available for the cohort was CMV serostatus.

The library came from the immunoSEQ multiplex PCR assay. A mixture of 60 forward primers for TCR Vbeta segments and 13 reverse primers for TCR Jbeta segments was used in the multiplex PCR. Amplification of the CDR3 region of rearranged TCR beta genes was performed with a multiplex PCR assay on genomic DNA. Amplified TCR beta libraries were sequenced as 87-base-pair reads on the Illumina HiSeq System. On the authors' methods: A later analysis counted 75 million to 100 million unique TCR beta chains across the 550 to 700 repertoires, and around 9.9 million of these chains were shared by at least two donors. Raw reads were error-corrected and collapsed into unique sequences with a nearest-neighbor algorithm that merged closely related sequences to remove PCR and sequencing errors. V, D and J gene segments were assigned by aligning CDR3 sequences to IMGT reference sequences. For a sequence to be retained, at least a six-nucleotide match to both a V gene segment and a J gene segment was required. Rearrangements were called productive when the CDR3 lacked stop codons and stayed in frame with V and J; all others were non-productive. CDR3 was defined according to IMGT convention as the region running from the second conserved V-encoded cysteine to the conserved J-encoded phenylalanine. Sequences without an unambiguous match to a single V gene segment were excluded from the earlier analysis of about 600 of the donors. In an earlier analysis of a few hundred of the donors, V segments were called functional above 56.7% productive rearrangements and were called segregating when the between-donor standard deviation exceeded 5%. A statistical classification framework was built for diagnosing cytomegalovirus status from the catalog of TCR beta chain sequences. In a later analysis, V and J genes were assigned by comparing TCR nucleotide sequences against IMGT/GENE-DB human TR gene sequences. A later analysis assigned CDR3 sequences and most-parsimonious VDJ recombination scenarios with the TCRdist pipeline. In a later analysis, every TCR beta chain was defined by the combination of its CDR3 amino acid sequence and its V-gene family, and reads without a unique V-gene family were dropped. To address suspected cross-contamination and a sequencing artifact, a later analysis removed under 600 highly shared, low-generation-probability nucleotide sequences. A later analysis calculated a clonal expansion index for each public chain from normalized within-repertoire ranks of inferred template counts. Generation probabilities in a later analysis came from a VDJ recombination model fitted to out-of-frame rearrangements, and those results were checked against IGoR. Hypergeometric tests were used in a later analysis to score TCR-TCR, TCR-HLA and TCR-CMV co-occurrence, with a repertoire-size bias correction applied to the TCR pairs. To estimate false discovery rates, a later analysis permuted the HLA or CMV assignments 20 times. In a later analysis, co-occurring TCRs were grouped using DBSCAN, with TCRdist sequence similarity added in when clustering inside HLA-allele-positive subsets. Repertoires with fewer than 30,000 or more than 120,000 public chains, plus five repertoires with anomalous nucleotide sharing, were excluded from co-occurrence clustering. The table comes from immuneACCESS by way of TCRdb, which keeps in-frame sequences with V and J called. Part of the clones is missing from these tables; in studies checked, under half for an unresolved V gene and the rest for unknown reasons. D and trimming were read from the DNA, whereas the V and J calls and clone size are those reported in that table. The sample includes around 230,000 clones, with 80% to 90% observed a single time. The ten most abundant clones make up about 0.25% of the sample.

This clone was seen just once. Its antigen is currently not known. No much larger clonotype is one base removed from it; base qualities were not supplied. Inclusive of the bounding cysteine and phenylalanine, the CDR3 is 14 residues long. The kept DNA is CDR3 alone, 42 bases in frame from the first base. From a lookup of the germline V gene (reference sequence), CDR1 and CDR2 are WNHNN and SYGVQD. The trim is 9 bases for V and 3 bases for J, with a gap of 18 bases between the germline ends. This sequence originates from a girl aged 2 to 10 in good health and CMV-seronegative. Input material: PBMCs. The receptor chain draws on TRBV10-1 and TRBJ2-7; a tentative D call is TRBD2 (6 bases match). This receptor has the CDR3 CARMKAGTLYEQYF. The DNA reads as follows: TGCGCCAGGATGAAGGCGGGGACGCTCTACGAGCAGTACTTC.